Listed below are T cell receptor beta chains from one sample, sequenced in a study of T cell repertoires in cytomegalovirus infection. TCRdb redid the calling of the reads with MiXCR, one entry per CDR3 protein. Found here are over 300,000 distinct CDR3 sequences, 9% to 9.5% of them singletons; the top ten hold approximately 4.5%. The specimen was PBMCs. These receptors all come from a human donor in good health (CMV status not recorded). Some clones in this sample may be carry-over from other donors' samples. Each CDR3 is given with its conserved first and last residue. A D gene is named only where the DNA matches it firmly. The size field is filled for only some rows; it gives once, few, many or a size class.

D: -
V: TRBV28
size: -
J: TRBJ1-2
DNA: TGTGCCAGCAGAGAGGGGGGCCCTGGCTACACCTTC
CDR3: CASREGGPGYTF

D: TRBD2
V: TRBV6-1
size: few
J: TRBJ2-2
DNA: TGTGCCAGCAGTCCGGGGACTAGCGGGGCCGGGGAGCTGTTTTTT
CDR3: CASSPGTSGAGELFF

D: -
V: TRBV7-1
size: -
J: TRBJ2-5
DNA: TGTGCCAGCAGCCCTCTAGCAAGGGCGAAAGAGACCCAGTACTTC
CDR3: CASSPLARAKETQYF

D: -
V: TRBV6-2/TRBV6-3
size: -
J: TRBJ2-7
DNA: TGTGCCAGCAGTTACCCCTCAGGGACGGGCGAGCAGTACTTC
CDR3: CASSYPSGTGEQYF

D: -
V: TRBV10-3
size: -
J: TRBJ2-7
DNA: TGTGCCACCACGGCAGTGAGCTCCTACGAGCAGTACTTC
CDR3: CATTAVSSYEQYF

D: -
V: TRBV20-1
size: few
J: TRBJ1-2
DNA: TGCAGTGCTAGCCCTGGAGGGGATTATGGCTACACCTTC
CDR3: CSASPGGDYGYTF

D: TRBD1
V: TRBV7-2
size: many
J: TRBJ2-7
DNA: TGTGCCAGCAGCTTAGCGCAGGGACAGGGACCCTACGAGCAGTACTTC
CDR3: CASSLAQGQGPYEQYF

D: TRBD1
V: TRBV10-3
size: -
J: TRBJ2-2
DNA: TGTGCCGCCCGGGACAGAACGAACACCGGGGAGCTGTTTTTT
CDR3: CAARDRTNTGELFF

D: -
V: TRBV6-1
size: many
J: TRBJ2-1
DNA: TGTGCCAGCACCCAAGTGGCAGGGGATACTAATGAGCAGTTCTTC
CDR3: CASTQVAGDTNEQFF

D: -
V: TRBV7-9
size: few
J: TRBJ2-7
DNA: TGTGCCAGCAGCTTAAAGAGGGCAGGGCCGGGCGAGCAGTACTTC
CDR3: CASSLKRAGPGEQYF

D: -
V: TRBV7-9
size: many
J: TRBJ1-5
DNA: TGTGCCAGCAGCTTAGTCTTTGGTAAGGACGGTAGCAATCAGCCCCAGCATTTT
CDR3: CASSLVFGKDGSNQPQHF

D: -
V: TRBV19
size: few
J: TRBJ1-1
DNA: TGTGCCAGTAGTATCGGGGCGAGGGGCACTGAAGCTTTCTTT
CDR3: CASSIGARGTEAFF

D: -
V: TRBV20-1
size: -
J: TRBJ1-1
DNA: TGCAGTGCTGGTACAACGAACACTGAAGCTTTCTTT
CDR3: CSAGTTNTEAFF

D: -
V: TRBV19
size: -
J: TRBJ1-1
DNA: TGTGCCACTCACGGACTCACTGAAGCTTTCTTT
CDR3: CATHGLTEAFF

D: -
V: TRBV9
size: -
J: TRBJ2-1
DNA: TGTACCAGCAGCAAACTACAGGGTTCCGGCGCCTACAATGAGCAGTTCTTC
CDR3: CTSSKLQGSGAYNEQFF

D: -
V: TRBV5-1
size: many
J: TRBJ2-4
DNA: TGCGCCAGCAGCTTAACAGGTGCCATTCAGTACTTC
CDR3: CASSLTGAIQYF

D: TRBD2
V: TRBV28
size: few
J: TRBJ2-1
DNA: TGTGCCAGCAGTTTTTCCGGGAGGGCAAACTACAATGAGCAGTTCTTC
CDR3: CASSFSGRANYNEQFF

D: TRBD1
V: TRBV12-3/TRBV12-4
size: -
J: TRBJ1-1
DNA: TGTGCCAGCAGCCGGACGACAGGGGTGAACACTGAAGCTTTCTTT
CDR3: CASSRTTGVNTEAFF

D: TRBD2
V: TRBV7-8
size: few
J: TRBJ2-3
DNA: TGTGCCAGCAGCTCAGCCCCGGGACTAGCGGGCCTAAGCACAGATACGCAGTATTTT
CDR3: CASSSAPGLAGLSTDTQYF

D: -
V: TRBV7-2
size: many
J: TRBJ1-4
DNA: TGTGCCAGCAGCTTAACAGCAACTAATGAAAAACTGTTTTTT
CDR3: CASSLTATNEKLFF

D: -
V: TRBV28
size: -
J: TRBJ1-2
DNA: TGTGCCAGCTCTTCGGGGGCTAACTATGGCTACACCTTC
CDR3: CASSSGANYGYTF

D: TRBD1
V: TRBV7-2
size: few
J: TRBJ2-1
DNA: TGTGCCAGCAGCTCGTGGGCCAGCGGGACAGGGCTGAATGAGCAGTTCTTC
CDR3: CASSSWASGTGLNEQFF

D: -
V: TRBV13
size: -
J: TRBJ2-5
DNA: TGTGCCAGCAGCTTGCAGGACCGAGAGGCCCAGTACTTC
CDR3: CASSLQDREAQYF

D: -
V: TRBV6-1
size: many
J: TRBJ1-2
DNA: TGTGCCAGCAGTGAAGCGTCGTGGGTAAACAGGGACCTACGAGATGGCTACACCTTC
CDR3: CASSEASWVNRDLRDGYTF

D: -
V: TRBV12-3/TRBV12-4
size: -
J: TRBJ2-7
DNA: TGTGCCAGCAGTTTGGTCCCTCTCCCCCCCCACGAGCAGTACTTC
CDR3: CASSLVPLPPHEQYF

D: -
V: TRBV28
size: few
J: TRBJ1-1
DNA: TGTGCCAGCAGTCTCCAGGCGGCCAGGATGAACACTGAAGCTTTCTTT
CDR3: CASSLQAARMNTEAFF

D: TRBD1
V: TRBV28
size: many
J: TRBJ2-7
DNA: TGTGCCAGCAGGTTGGGACAGGGCAGCTCCTACGAGCAGTACTTC
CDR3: CASRLGQGSSYEQYF

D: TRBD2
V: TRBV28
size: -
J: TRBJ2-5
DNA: TGTGCCAGCAATGCGAACCGACTAGCGGGAGGGATTATCGGAGAGACCCAGTACTTC
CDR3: CASNANRLAGGIIGETQYF

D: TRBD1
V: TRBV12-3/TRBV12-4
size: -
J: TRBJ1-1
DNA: TGTGCCAGCAGCCAGGGGACAGGGGGAAAGAAAACTGAAGCTTTCTTT
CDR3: CASSQGTGGKKTEAFF

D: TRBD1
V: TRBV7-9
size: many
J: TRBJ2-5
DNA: TGTGCCAGCAGCTCCTCCCGGACAGGGGGTGAGACCCAGTACTTC
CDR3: CASSSSRTGGETQYF

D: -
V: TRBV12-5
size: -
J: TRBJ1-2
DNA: TGTGCTAGTGGCTCCCTCGACAGGAGCTATGGCTACACCTTC
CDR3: CASGSLDRSYGYTF

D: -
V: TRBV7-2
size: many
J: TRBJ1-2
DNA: TGTGCCAGCAGCCGGGGGGGCAGGGGAGTCTGGGGTGGCTACACCTTC
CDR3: CASSRGGRGVWGGYTF

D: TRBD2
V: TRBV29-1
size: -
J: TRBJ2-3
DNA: TGCAGCGGTACACTAGCGGTCGGGGGAGATACGCAGTATTTT
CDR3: CSGTLAVGGDTQYF

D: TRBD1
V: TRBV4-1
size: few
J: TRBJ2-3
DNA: TGCGCCAGCAGCCCAGGACAGGGACTTAGCACAGATACGCAGTATTTT
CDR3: CASSPGQGLSTDTQYF

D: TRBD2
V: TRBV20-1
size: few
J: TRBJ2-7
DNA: TGCAGTGCTACCGGGACTAGCGGCACCTACGAGCAGTACTTC
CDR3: CSATGTSGTYEQYF

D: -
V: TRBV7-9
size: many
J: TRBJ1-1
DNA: TGTGCCAGCAGCTCCTATTCCTTGGTGCAGGCGTTGAACACTGAAGCTTTCTTT
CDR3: CASSSYSLVQALNTEAFF

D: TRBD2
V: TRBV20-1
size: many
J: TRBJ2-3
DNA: TGCAGTGGTCGGGGGGGGATCCTCACAGATACGCAGTATTTT
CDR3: CSGRGGILTDTQYF

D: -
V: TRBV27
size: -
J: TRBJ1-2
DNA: TGTGCCAGCAGATCGTTTAACTATGGCTACACCTTC
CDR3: CASRSFNYGYTF

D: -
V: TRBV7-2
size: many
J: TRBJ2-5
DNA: TGTGCCAGCGGGGGGCTTGGTGGGGGCCAAGAGACCCAGTACTTC
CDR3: CASGGLGGGQETQYF

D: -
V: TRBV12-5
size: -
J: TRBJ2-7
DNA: TGTGCTAGTGGTTTGGTACGAAGGGGCTCCTACGAGCAGTACTTC
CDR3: CASGLVRRGSYEQYF

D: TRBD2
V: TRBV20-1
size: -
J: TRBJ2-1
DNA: TGCAGTGCTAGAGTTAGCGGGGGCTTTAATTCCTACAATGAGCAGTTCTTC
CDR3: CSARVSGGFNSYNEQFF

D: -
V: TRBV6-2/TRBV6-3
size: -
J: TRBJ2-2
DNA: TGTGCCAGCAGTTACGAGCTAGCCAGTAGGGCCGGGGAGCTGTTTTTT
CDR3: CASSYELASRAGELFF

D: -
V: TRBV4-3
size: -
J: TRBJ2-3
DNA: TGCGCCAGCAGCCAAGATCCAGCGGTGAGCACAGATACGCAGTATTTT
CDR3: CASSQDPAVSTDTQYF

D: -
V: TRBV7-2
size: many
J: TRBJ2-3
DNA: TGTGCCAGCAGCTCTACCCGGGGCACAGATACGCAGTATTTT
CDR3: CASSSTRGTDTQYF

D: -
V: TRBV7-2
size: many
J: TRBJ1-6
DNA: TGTGCCAGCAGCTCCCGACGAGGAGATTCACCCCTCCACTTT
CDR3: CASSSRRGDSPLHF